This TCR beta chain was recorded in a study of CD8+ T cells in alopecia areata. A word on this clone: Its antigen is unidentified.

Study-wide results and caveats: Many expanded lesional clones stayed in scalp and blood while on tofacitinib.

Extraction and reverse transcription of RNA yielded cDNA as the sequencing template. Repertoires were generated with immunoSEQ multiplex PCR, while TCRdb's copy carries only in-frame clones and drops some. The sample includes fewer than 250,000 clones, approximately 56% of them seen just once. Treatment noted: oral pan-JAK inhibitor, 5-10 mg twice daily. Germline assignment: CDR1 GTSNPN and CDR2 SVGIG (reference sequence). V was cut by 5 bases and J by 3 bases, with 19 bases left in between. The CDR3 contains 15 residues. The chain combines TRBV30 with TRBJ1-1, with a weak D call TRBD1 (5 bases). Specimen: CD4+ T cells sorted from blood, collected at week 4, from a patient treated with tofacitinib. This clonotype was sampled from a human donor with alopecia areata. In DNA, the CDR3 is TGTGCCTGGGCCGGTCACAGGAATAGGTACACTGAAGCTTTCTTT. The encoded protein is CAWAGHRNRYTEAFF.